These T cell receptor beta chains were read from a single sample in a study of Graves' ophthalmopathy and Graves' hyperthyroidism. TCRdb ran MiXCR on the multiplex PCR reads and lists one entry per CDR3 protein. The sample lists 200,000 to 250,000 distinct CDR3 sequences, 45% occurring once. Sequencing was done on a sample of peripheral blood. These receptors were taken from an adult man with Graves' ophthalmopathy. Both conserved end residues are part of each CDR3. Fields, in order: clone size, V gene, D gene, J gene, CDR3 DNA, CDR3 protein. The D gene is left open where the match is weak. Not every row has a clone size; where given, it reads once, few, many or a size class.

-	TRBV10-3	-	TRBJ2-7	TGTGCCATCAGTGAGGGAACCTACGAGCAGTACTTC	CAISEGTYEQYF
-	TRBV20-1	TRBD2	TRBJ2-7	TGCAGTGCTAGAGATTCCCTAGCGGGGACAACCTACGAGCAGTACTTC	CSARDSLAGTTYEQYF
many	TRBV29-1	-	TRBJ2-7	TGCAGCGTTCAGGGAAGGGATGCGGGCGAGCAGTACTTC	CSVQGRDAGEQYF
-	TRBV24-1	TRBD1	TRBJ1-2	TGTGCCACCAGTGAGCCCGGGACAGGGGGTTATGGCTACACCTTC	CATSEPGTGGYGYTF
-	TRBV5-8	-	TRBJ1-1	TGTGCCAGCAGCCGTTCCTTTGAGAACACTGAAGCTTTCTTT	CASSRSFENTEAFF
-	TRBV7-2	-	TRBJ1-1	TGTGCCAGCAGCTTTGGGACGCCCACTGAAGCTTTCTTT	CASSFGTPTEAFF
many	TRBV29-1	TRBD1	TRBJ2-5	TGCAGCGTTACCACGGGACAGTCTCAAGAGACCCAGTACTTC	CSVTTGQSQETQYF
few	TRBV7-9	-	TRBJ1-1	TGTGCCAGCAGCGCCCGACAGGAGAACACTGAAGCTTTCTTT	CASSARQENTEAFF
few	TRBV29-1	-	TRBJ1-1	TGCAGCGTGGTCGACAGGTCGGTCGAAGCTTTCTTT	CSVVDRSVEAFF
few	TRBV9	-	TRBJ1-2	TGTGCCAGCAGCGTAGGGGGTCATACGGGCTATGGCTACACCTTC	CASSVGGHTGYGYTF
-	TRBV7-3	TRBD2	TRBJ2-1	TGTGCCAGCAGCTCCACGACTAGCCCTGAGCAGTTCTTC	CASSSTTSPEQFF
-	TRBV7-2	-	TRBJ1-5	TGTGCCAGCAGCCAAGATGGGCGGACAGAGCCCCAGCATTTT	CASSQDGRTEPQHF
few	TRBV20-1	-	TRBJ1-5	TGCAGTGCTCGAAGACAGTATAGCAATCAGCCCCAGCATTTT	CSARRQYSNQPQHF
-	TRBV6-5	-	TRBJ1-1	TGTGCCAGCAGTTACGGGCAAATAAGACCGAACACTGAAGCTTTCTTT	CASSYGQIRPNTEAFF
few	TRBV19	-	TRBJ2-5	TGTGCCAGTAACGCGCTGGACAGCCAAGAGACCCAGTACTTC	CASNALDSQETQYF
-	TRBV9	-	TRBJ1-2	TGTGCCAGCAGCGTAGGTGATGGCTACACCTTC	CASSVGDGYTF
-	TRBV5-1	-	TRBJ2-7	TGCGCCAGCAGCTTGGGGGGCCTCTCCTACGAGCAGTACTTC	CASSLGGLSYEQYF
-	TRBV7-2	TRBD2	TRBJ2-7	TGTGCCAGCAGCTTCGGGCCCTCGACTAGCGGGAGGGTCGGGCAGTACTTC	CASSFGPSTSGRVGQYF
-	TRBV7-9	-	TRBJ2-5	TGTGCCAGCAGCTTGACCGGGACACCTCAAGAGACCCAGTACTTC	CASSLTGTPQETQYF
-	TRBV6-5	-	TRBJ2-7	TGTGCCAGCAGTTACTCTGGGGGCCAGGGACTCGAGCAGTACTTC	CASSYSGGQGLEQYF
-	TRBV9	-	TRBJ1-2	TGTGCCAGCAGTTTAGAAGCCCGCCGCGGCTACACCTTC	CASSLEARRGYTF
many	TRBV12-3/TRBV12-4	-	TRBJ1-2	TGTGCCAGCAGTGCCGGGGGCGCGACGGTCTGGGGCTACACCTTC	CASSAGGATVWGYTF
-	TRBV2	-	TRBJ2-7	TGTGCCAGCAGTGCTGGGACAACCACTCGGTTCCTCTACGAGCAGTACTTC	CASSAGTTTRFLYEQYF
-	TRBV5-8	TRBD1	TRBJ2-5	TGCGCCAGCAGCTACCGGGACAGGGGGCGAGAGACCCAGTACTTC	CASSYRDRGRETQYF
-	TRBV10-3	-	TRBJ2-7	TGTGCCATCAGCGTCTACGGACGGACCATGTCCTACGAGCAGTACTTC	CAISVYGRTMSYEQYF
-	TRBV2	-	TRBJ2-5	TGTGCCAGCAGTGAGGATAGCAACTTCCAAGAGACCCAGTACTTC	CASSEDSNFQETQYF
many	TRBV29-1	-	TRBJ2-2	TGCAGCGTTGAAGATGGGGACGGCGCCGGGGAGCTGTTTTTT	CSVEDGDGAGELFF
-	TRBV5-1	TRBD1	TRBJ1-1	TGCGCCAGCAGCGCAACAGGGGCTGAAGCTTTCTTT	CASSATGAEAFF
-	TRBV24-1	TRBD2	TRBJ2-5	TGTGCCACCAGTGCGGGAGGGATGGAGACCCAGTACTTC	CATSAGGMETQYF
-	TRBV29-1	-	TRBJ1-1	TGCAGCCCCAGGACCCTTGTGAACACTGAAGCTTTCTTT	CSPRTLVNTEAFF
few	TRBV2	-	TRBJ2-7	TGTGCCAGCAGTACAGGGAGGTCCTACGAGCAGTACTTC	CASSTGRSYEQYF
-	TRBV9	-	TRBJ1-2	TGTGCCAGCAGCCCTCGACCGAACTATGGCTACACCTTC	CASSPRPNYGYTF
-	TRBV6-5	TRBD1	TRBJ1-4	TGTGCCAGCAGTTACTTACCTGACAGGGGGGATGAAAAACTGTTTTTT	CASSYLPDRGDEKLFF
-	TRBV5-8	TRBD2	TRBJ2-5	TGTGCCAGCAGTGACTCTAGCGGGGGGTCGGAGACCCAGTACTTC	CASSDSSGGSETQYF
many	TRBV15	-	TRBJ2-6	TGTGCCACCAGCAGAGATGGGGCAGCTCACTCTGGGGCCAACGTCCTGACTTTC	CATSRDGAAHSGANVLTF
few	TRBV25-1	-	TRBJ1-2	TGTGCCAGCAGTGAATTTTTTGCGGGGGGGGAAAACCCCAACTATGGCTACACCTTC	CASSEFFAGGENPNYGYTF
-	TRBV24-1	-	TRBJ2-3	TGTGCCACCAGTGATCAGGCACGCACAGATACGCAGTATTTT	CATSDQARTDTQYF
-	TRBV29-1	-	TRBJ2-2	TGCAGCGTTCGGCAGGCTACGCGTGGGGAGCTGTTTTTT	CSVRQATRGELFF
-	TRBV29-1	TRBD1	TRBJ2-7	TGCAGCGTTGAAGCCCCTGCCAGGGGGTCTGGCGAGCAGTACTTC	CSVEAPARGSGEQYF
-	TRBV5-1	TRBD2	TRBJ2-2	TGCGCCAGCAGCCTGACTAGCGGGTTCACCGGGGAGCTGTTTTTT	CASSLTSGFTGELFF
few	TRBV6-1	-	TRBJ1-2	TGTGCCAGCCTTCCAGGGGACGGGGCGCACTATGGCTACACCTTC	CASLPGDGAHYGYTF
-	TRBV30	-	TRBJ1-2	TGTGCCTGGAGTCTACAGAGCCCCTATGGCTACACCTTC	CAWSLQSPYGYTF
-	TRBV19	-	TRBJ2-7	TGTGCCAGTAGTATAGATCTTGTTGGCGAGCAGTACTTC	CASSIDLVGEQYF
few	TRBV25-1	-	TRBJ1-6	TGTGCCAGCAGTGATCCCATTGTAATTCCCCCCCTCCACTTT	CASSDPIVIPPLHF
many	TRBV10-3	-	TRBJ1-2	TGTGCCATCAGTGCACAGACCCCTAACTATGGCTACACCTTC	CAISAQTPNYGYTF
few	TRBV5-1	-	TRBJ2-7	TGTGCCAGCAGCTCCGCCCGGGGACTTCCCCCCTACGAGCAGTACTTC	CASSSARGLPPYEQYF
-	TRBV7-8	TRBD1	TRBJ1-2	TGTGCCAGCAGCTTAGCGTTGGAGGGACAGGCCTATGGCTACACCTTC	CASSLALEGQAYGYTF
-	TRBV7-9	-	TRBJ1-1	TGTGCCAGCAGTCATGATAAGCTGGAAGCTTTCTTT	CASSHDKLEAFF
many	TRBV7-7	-	TRBJ2-5	TGTGCTAGCAGCTTACGCGCTCGGGGCGGTGAGACCCAGTACTTC	CASSLRARGGETQYF
-	TRBV5-1	TRBD1	TRBJ2-7	TGCGCCAGCAGCAGATCCCGGGACAGGGGGCGCGGGTACGAGCAGTACTTC	CASSRSRDRGRGYEQYF
few	TRBV12-3/TRBV12-4	-	TRBJ1-1	TGTGCCAGCAGTTACAGGGCTCTGGACACTGAAGCTTTCTTT	CASSYRALDTEAFF
-	TRBV9	-	TRBJ1-6	TGTGCCAGCAGGATATCTGGAGCCTATAATTCACCCCTCCACTTT	CASRISGAYNSPLHF